This TCR beta chain originates from a study of CD8 T cells in Susac syndrome. Study-level information: Sequencing included Susac syndrome patients, roughly six of them with active disease and about 8 in remission.

Reverse transcription of roughly 0.45 to 1 ug RNA used random hexamers. The CDR3 of TCR beta was amplified by immunoSEQ multiplex PCR across 54 Vbeta and 13 Jbeta. TCRdb re-analysed the immunoSEQ multiplex PCR reads in MiXCR, keeping a single row per CDR3 protein. This sample has about 180,000 distinct CDR3 sequences; under 95% occur once, and the top ten carry 0.12%. The TCR originated in a human donor with Susac syndrome. Sequenced: CD4+ T cells from PBMCs.

The DNA of the CDR3 is TGTGCCAGCAGTGGGGGCAGCGTGAACACTGAAGCTTTCTTT. Its translation is CASSGGSVNTEAFF. The chain has TRBV6-4 and TRBJ1-1; D might be TRBD1 (5 bases). This CDR3 comprises 14 residues. Germline V lookup: CDR1 MRHNA, CDR2 SNTAGT. The V end lost 4 bases, the J end lost 0 bases, and 9 bases lay between the germline ends.